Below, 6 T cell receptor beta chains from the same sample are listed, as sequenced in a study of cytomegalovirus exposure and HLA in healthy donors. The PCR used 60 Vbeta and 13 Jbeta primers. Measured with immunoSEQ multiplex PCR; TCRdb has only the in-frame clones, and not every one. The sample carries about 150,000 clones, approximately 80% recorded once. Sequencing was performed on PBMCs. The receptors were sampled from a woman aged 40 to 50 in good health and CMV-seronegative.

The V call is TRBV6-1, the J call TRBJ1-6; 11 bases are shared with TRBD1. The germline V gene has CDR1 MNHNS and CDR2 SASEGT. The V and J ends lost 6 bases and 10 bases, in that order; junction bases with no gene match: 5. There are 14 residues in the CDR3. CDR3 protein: CASRDRGLGSPLHF. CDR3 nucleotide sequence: TGTGCCAGCAGGGACAGGGGGCTTGGATCACCCCTCCACTTT.

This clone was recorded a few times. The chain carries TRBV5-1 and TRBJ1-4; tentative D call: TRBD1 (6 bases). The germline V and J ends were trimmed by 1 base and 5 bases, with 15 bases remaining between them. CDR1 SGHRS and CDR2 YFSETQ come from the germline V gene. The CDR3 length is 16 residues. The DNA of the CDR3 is TGCGCCAGCAGCTTGTTGTTTGGGGGCGTGAATGAAAAACTGTTTTTT. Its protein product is CASSLLFGGVNEKLFF.

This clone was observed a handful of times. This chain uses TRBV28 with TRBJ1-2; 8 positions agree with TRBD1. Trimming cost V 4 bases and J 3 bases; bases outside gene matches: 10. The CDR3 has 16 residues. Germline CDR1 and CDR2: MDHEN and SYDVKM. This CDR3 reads CASSSGQTGVDYGYTF. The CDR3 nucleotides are TGTGCCAGCAGTTCGGGACAGACAGGGGTGGACTATGGCTACACCTTC.

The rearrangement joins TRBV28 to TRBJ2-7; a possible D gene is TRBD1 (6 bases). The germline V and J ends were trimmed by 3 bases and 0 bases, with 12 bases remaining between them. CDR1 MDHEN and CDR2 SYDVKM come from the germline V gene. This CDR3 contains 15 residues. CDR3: CASSFSRGNSYEQYF. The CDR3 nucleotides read TGTGCCAGCAGTTTCTCCAGGGGAAACTCCTACGAGCAGTACTTC. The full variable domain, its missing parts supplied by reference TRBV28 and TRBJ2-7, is DVKVTQSSRYLVKRTGEKVFLECVQDMDHENMFWYRQDPGLGLRLIYFSYDVKMKEKGDIPEGYSVSREKKERFSLILESASTNQTSMYLCASSFSRGNSYEQYFGPGTRLTVT.

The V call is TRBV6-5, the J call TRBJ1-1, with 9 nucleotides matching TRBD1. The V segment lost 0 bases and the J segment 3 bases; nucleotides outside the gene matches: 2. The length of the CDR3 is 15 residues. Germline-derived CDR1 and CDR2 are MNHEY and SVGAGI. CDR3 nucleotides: TGTGCCAGCAGTTACTCGACAGGGGGGGACACTGAAGCTTTCTTT. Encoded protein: CASSYSTGGDTEAFF.

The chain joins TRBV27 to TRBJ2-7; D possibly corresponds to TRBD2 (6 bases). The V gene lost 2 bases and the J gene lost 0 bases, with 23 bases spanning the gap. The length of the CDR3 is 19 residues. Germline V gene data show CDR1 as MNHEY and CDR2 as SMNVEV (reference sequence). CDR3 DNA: TGTGCCAGCAGTTTACCCCGGTCTAGCGCTCGTAGCTCCTCCTACGAGCAGTACTTC. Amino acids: CASSLPRSSARSSSYEQYF.